These 6 T cell receptor beta chains were sequenced from one sample in a study of post-analysis software for immune sequencing data. General study points: Roughly five TRBV segments occurring more often in patients than controls included TRBV5-6, TRBV5-1 and TRBV20-1.

Which antigens these TCRs recognize remains unknown. The TCR beta cDNA libraries carried unique molecular identifiers. TCRdb itself ran the PCR reads through MiXCR, one entry per CDR3 protein. The top ten clones hold 7.5% to 8.5% of a sample with roughly 400,000 distinct CDR3 sequences, less than 40% of them seen once. The sample comprised blood. All receptors come from a girl aged 2 to 9 with multiple sclerosis.

The chain joins TRBV7-2 to TRBJ2-1; D gene ambiguous. Germline V CDR1 and CDR2: SGHTA, FQGNSA. This CDR3 has 18 residues. Trimming stripped 6 bases from V and 0 bases from J, with 21 bases between. The CDR3 DNA is TGTGCCAGCAGTTCCCCTCTAAGGCTAAAACGCTCCTACAATGAGCAGTTCTTC. Residues: CASSSPLRLKRSYNEQFF.

This clonotype has a single count. The chain recombines TRBV20-1 with TRBJ2-7, with D maybe TRBD2 (6 bases). The J call may be incorrect, as the DNA end agrees better with TRBJ2-5. Germline loops: CDR1 DFQATT, CDR2 SNEGSKA (reference sequence). The CDR3 covers 15 residues. CDR3 protein: CSARGLAIGRKTQYF. The DNA for the CDR3 is TGCAGTGCTAGAGGCCTAGCGATTGGGAGGAAGACCCAGTACTTC.

V and J are TRBV21-1 and TRBJ2-4; the tabulated D call, TRBD1, remains unverified against the DNA. The J call may be incorrect, as the DNA end agrees better with TRBJ2-7. TRBV21-1 represents a pseudogene. The CDR3 sequence is 15 residues long. CDR3 sequence reads: CASSPWGALPYEQYF. DNA of the CDR3: TGTGCCAGCAGCCCTTGGGGGGCTCTTCCCTACGAGCAGTACTTC.

This chain joins TRBV15 and TRBJ2-1, with D tentatively TRBD2 (6 bases). CDR1 and CDR2 from the germline V gene are LNHNV and YYDKDF (reference sequence). The CDR3 is made up of 16 amino acids. The ends were cut back, 0 bases at V and 1 base at J, with 10 bases in the middle. In DNA, the CDR3 is TGTGCCACCAGCAGAGATCGACGGGAGTCCTACAATGAGCAGTTCTTC. It translates to CATSRDRRESYNEQFF.

This rearrangement joins TRBV6-6 to TRBJ1-5; 9 bases match TRBD1. The CDR3 is 15 residues long. CDR1 MNHNY and CDR2 SVGAGI come from the germline V gene (reference sequence). J lost 2 bases, V lost 5 bases, and 4 bases had no gene match. This chain's CDR3 is CASSKQGAGNQPQHF. In nucleotides, the CDR3 is TGTGCCAGCAGTAAACAGGGGGCTGGCAATCAGCCCCAGCATTTT.

This chain links TRBV7-9 with TRBJ2-1, with D maybe TRBD1 (5 bases). With 6 bases removed from V and 1 base from J, the gap between germline ends came to 10 bases. CDR1 SEHNR and CDR2 FQNEAQ come from the germline V gene (reference sequence). The CDR3 contains 14 residues. The CDR3 nucleotides are TGTGCCAGCAGAGAGACAGCTTCCTACAATGAGCAGTTCTTC. Translation gives CASRETASYNEQFF.